This T cell receptor beta chain was captured by sequencing in a study of cytomegalovirus exposure and HLA in healthy donors. Overall study results and limits: 87-base-pair reads could not separate some V segments, including TRBV6-2 and TRBV6-3. In a later analysis, TCR beta V- and J-gene trimming was associated with a missense DCLRE1C variant. Sequencing probably produced one cluster of sequence variants that were highly shared.

This CDR3 has 13 amino acids. CDR1 and CDR2 from the germline V gene are MNHEY and SMNVEV (reference sequence). V was pared by 3 bases and J by 3 bases, with 8 bases between. Primers: 60 Vbeta forward and 13 Jbeta reverse. Clones were sequenced by immunoSEQ multiplex PCR, and TCRdb holds only the in-frame ones, with some missing. The table includes roughly 200,000 clones, approximately 80% detected once. About this clone: The antigen is undetermined.

The TCR comes from a woman in her 30s in good health and CMV-seropositive. This chain uses TRBV27 with TRBJ2-5, with D tentatively TRBD2 (5 bases). The sample was PBMCs. CDR3 in DNA: TGTGCCAGCAGTTTTTGGGGAGAAGAGACCCAGTACTTC. This translates into CASSFWGEETQYF.